A single T cell receptor beta chain is shown here with its context. What it binds is unknown. The sample originates from a study of cytomegalovirus exposure and HLA in healthy donors. Primers: 60 Vbeta forward and 13 Jbeta reverse. Some clones are missing from TCRdb's copy, which holds only in-frame ones; the method was immunoSEQ multiplex PCR. The sample includes 130,000 or so clones, 78% of them seen just once. Germline values: CDR1 SGHVS, CDR2 FNYEAQ. The CDR3 is made up of 13 amino acids. V was cut by 5 bases and J by 7 bases, with 11 bases left in between. Study conclusions and caveats: V segments that were indistinguishable, TRBV6-2 and TRBV6-3 among them, were omitted from analysis.

Sample: PBMCs. The sequence derives from a female donor in good health and CMV-seronegative. The chain has TRBV7-6 and TRBJ2-2, with D uncertain. CDR3 region: CASSPARHGELFF. The CDR3 region has the DNA TGTGCCAGCAGCCCAGCCAGGCACGGGGAGCTGTTTTTT.